This T cell receptor (beta chain) was recorded in a study of early T cells in non-severe SARS-CoV-2 infection. Attachment of unique molecular identifiers was made to individual cDNA molecules. A single record per CDR3 protein comes from TCRdb applying MiXCR to the 5' RACE reads. Seen here are around 50,000 distinct CDR3 sequences, around 9.1% observed once, and the top ten hold 7.5% to 9%. This clonotype has just a few counts. Its antigen is unidentified. The CDR3 contains 16 residues. The germline V and J ends were trimmed by 1 base and 3 bases, with 13 bases remaining between them. From germline, CDR1 is SEHNR and CDR2 FQNEAQ (reference sequence). Overall study results and limits: There was a bias toward anti-spike CD8 responses in VDJdb matching, which missed private and CD4 specificities.

The chain employs TRBV7-9 and TRBJ2-1; D unresolved. Sequenced: whole blood. The clonotype originates from an adult who was a healthcare worker with PCR-confirmed SARS-CoV-2 infection or an uninfected control (not recorded which). Here the CDR3 reads CASSLDGELVYNEQFF. The DNA for the CDR3 is TGTGCCAGCAGCTTAGACGGAGAGCTCGTCTACAATGAGCAGTTCTTC.